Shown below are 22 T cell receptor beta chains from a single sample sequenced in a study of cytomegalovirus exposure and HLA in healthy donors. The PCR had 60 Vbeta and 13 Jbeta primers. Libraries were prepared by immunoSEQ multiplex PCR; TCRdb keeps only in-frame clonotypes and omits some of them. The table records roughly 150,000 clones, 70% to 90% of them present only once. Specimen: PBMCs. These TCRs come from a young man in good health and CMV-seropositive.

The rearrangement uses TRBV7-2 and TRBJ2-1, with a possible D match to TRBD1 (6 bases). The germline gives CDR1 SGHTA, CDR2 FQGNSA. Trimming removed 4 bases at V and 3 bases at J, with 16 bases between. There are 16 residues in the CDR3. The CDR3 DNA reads TGTGCCAGCAGCTCACAGACAGGTGAGGGCTACAATGAGCAGTTCTTC. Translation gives CASSSQTGEGYNEQFF.

DNA of the CDR3: TGTGCTAGTGGCCCCGGGACAGAGCAAGAGACCCAGTACTTC. Protein: CASGPGTEQETQYF. J is TRBJ2-5 and V is TRBV12-5, with 7 bases identical to TRBD1. The CDR3 is 14 residues long. The junction had 6 bases not matched to a gene; V was cut back by 6 bases and J by 2 bases. Germline CDR1 LGHNT, CDR2 FRNRAP.

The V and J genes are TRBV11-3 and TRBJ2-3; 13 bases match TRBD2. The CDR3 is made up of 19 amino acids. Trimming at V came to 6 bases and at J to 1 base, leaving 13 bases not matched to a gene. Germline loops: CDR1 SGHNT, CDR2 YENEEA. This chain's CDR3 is CASSPRTSGSWGGTDTQYF. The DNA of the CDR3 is TGTGCCAGCAGTCCAAGGACTAGCGGGAGCTGGGGCGGCACAGATACGCAGTATTTT. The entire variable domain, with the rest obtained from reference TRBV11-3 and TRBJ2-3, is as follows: EAGVVQSPRYKIIEKKQPVAFWCNPISGHNTLYWYLQNLGQGPELLIRYENEEAVDDSQLPKDRFSAERLKGVDSTLKIQPAELGDSAVYLCASSPRTSGSWGGTDTQYFGPGTRLTVL.

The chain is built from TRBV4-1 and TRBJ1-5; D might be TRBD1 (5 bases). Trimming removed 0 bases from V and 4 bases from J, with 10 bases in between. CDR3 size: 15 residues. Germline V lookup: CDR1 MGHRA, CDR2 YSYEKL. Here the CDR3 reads CASSQEGQANQPQHF. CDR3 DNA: TGCGCCAGCAGCCAAGAGGGGCAGGCAAATCAGCCCCAGCATTTT.

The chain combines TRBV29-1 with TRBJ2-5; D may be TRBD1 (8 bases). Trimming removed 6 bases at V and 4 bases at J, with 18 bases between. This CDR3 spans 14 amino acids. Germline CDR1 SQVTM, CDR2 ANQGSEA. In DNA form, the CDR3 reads TGCAGCGTGTTTAGACAGGGGAGGGGAGAGACCCAGTACTTC. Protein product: CSVFRQGRGETQYF. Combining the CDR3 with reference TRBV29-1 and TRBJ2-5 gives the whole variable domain SAVISQKPSRDICQRGTSLTIQCQVDSQVTMMFWYRQQPGQSLTLIATANQGSEATYESGFVIDKFPISRPNLTFSTLTVSNMSPEDSSIYLCSVFRQGRGETQYFGPGTRLLVL.

In nucleotides, the CDR3 is TGTGCCAGCAGCCTGGACAGGGCGTACGAGCAGTACGTC. Its translation: CASSLDRAYEQYV. V usage is TRBV5-8 and J usage is TRBJ2-7; 8 bases align to TRBD1. Germline V gene sequence: CDR1 SGHTS, CDR2 YDEGEE. The CDR3 totals 13 residues. V dropped 4 bases and J dropped 4; count of bases not matched to a gene: 4.

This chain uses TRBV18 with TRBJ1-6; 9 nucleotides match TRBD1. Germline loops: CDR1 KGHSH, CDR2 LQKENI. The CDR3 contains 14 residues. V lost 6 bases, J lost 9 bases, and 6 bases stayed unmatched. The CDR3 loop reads CASSPDRGGSPLHF. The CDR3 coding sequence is TGTGCCAGCTCCCCGGACAGGGGAGGTTCACCCCTCCACTTT.

CDR3 region: CASSWGRGYEQYF. CDR3 DNA: TGTGCCAGCAGCTGGGGGCGGGGGTACGAGCAGTACTTC. The rearrangement joins TRBV5-4 to TRBJ2-7, with a tentative D call TRBD2 (7 bases). This CDR3 has 13 residues. V was cut by 3 bases and J by 4 bases, with 11 bases left in between. Germline lookup yields CDR1 SGHNT and CDR2 YYREEE (reference sequence).

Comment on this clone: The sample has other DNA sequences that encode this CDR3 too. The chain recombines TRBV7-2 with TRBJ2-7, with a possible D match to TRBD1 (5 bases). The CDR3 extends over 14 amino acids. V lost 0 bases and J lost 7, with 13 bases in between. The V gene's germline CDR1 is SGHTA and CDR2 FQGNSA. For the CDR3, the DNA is TGTGCCAGCAGCTTAGCGCTTCAGGGTGATGAGCAGTACGTC. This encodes CASSLALQGDEQYV.

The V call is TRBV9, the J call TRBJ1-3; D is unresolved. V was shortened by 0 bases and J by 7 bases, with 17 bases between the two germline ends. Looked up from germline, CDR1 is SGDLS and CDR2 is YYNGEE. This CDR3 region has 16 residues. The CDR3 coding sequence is TGTGCCAGCAGCGTAGAGCAACTTATATTACCTAACACCATATATTTT. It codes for CASSVEQLILPNTIYF.

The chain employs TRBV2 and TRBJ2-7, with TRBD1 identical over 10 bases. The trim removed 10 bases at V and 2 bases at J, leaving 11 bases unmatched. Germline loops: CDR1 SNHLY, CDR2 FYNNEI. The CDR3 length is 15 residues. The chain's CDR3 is CAIPTSGTGAYEQYF. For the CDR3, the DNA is TGTGCCATCCCTACCTCTGGGACAGGGGCCTACGAGCAGTACTTC.

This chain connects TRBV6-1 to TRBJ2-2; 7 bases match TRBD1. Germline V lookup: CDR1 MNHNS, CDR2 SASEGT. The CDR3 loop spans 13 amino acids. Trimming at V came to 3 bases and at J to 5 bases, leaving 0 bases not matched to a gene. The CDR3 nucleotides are TGTGCCAGCAGTGAGGACAGGACCGGGGAGCTGTTTTTT. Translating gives CASSEDRTGELFF.

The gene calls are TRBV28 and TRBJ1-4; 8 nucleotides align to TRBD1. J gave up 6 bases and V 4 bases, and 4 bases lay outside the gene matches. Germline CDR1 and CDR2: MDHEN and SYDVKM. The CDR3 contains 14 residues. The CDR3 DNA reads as TGTGCCAGCAGTTCGGACAGGGAACATGAAAAACTGTTTTTT. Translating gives CASSSDREHEKLFF.

CDR3 sequence reads: CAWSVRGGAKNIQYF. CDR3 nucleotide sequence: TGTGCCTGGAGTGTAAGAGGGGGCGCAAAAAACATTCAGTACTTC. V and J are TRBV30 and TRBJ2-4; 7 nucleotides agree with TRBD1. In germline, CDR1 is GTSNPN, CDR2 SVGIG (reference sequence). V was pared by 0 bases and J by 4 bases, with 6 bases of the junction left unmatched. The CDR3 consists of 15 residues.

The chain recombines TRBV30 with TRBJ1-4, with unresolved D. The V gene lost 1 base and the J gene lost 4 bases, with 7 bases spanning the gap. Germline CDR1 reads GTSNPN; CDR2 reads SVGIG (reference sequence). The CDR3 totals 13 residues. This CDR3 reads CAWSGRGNEKLFF. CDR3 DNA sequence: TGTGCCTGGAGTGGACGGGGTAATGAAAAACTGTTTTTT.

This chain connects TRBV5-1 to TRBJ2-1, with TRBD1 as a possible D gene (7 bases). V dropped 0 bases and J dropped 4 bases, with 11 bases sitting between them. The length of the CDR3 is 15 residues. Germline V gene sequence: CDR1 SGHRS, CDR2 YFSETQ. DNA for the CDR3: TGCGCCAGCAGCTTGGCCGGGGGACAGTACAATGAGCAGTTCTTC. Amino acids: CASSLAGGQYNEQFF.

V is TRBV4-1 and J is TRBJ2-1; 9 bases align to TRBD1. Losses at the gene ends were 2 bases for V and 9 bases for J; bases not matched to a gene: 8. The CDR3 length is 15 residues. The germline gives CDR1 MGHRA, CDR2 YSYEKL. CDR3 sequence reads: CASSQTGQGIGEQFF. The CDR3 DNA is TGCGCCAGCAGCCAAACGGGACAGGGAATCGGTGAGCAGTTCTTC.

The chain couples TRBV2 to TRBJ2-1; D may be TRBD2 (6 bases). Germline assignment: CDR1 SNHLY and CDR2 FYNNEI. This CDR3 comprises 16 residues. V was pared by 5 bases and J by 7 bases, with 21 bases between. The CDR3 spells CASSLTARGYMNEQFF. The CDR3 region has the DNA TGTGCCAGCAGTCTGACGGCACGGGGGTATATGAATGAGCAGTTCTTC.

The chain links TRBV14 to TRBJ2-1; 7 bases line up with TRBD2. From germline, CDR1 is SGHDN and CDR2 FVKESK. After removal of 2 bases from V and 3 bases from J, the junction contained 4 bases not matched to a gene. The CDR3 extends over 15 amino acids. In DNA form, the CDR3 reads TGTGCCAGCAGCCAATTCAGCGGGGTCTACAATGAGCAGTTCTTC. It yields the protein CASSQFSGVYNEQFF.

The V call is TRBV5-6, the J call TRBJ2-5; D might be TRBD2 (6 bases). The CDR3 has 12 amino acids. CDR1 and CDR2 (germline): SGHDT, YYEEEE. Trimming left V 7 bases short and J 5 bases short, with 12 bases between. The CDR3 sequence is CASGWGRETQYF. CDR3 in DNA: TGTGCCAGCGGCTGGGGGAGGGAGACCCAGTACTTC. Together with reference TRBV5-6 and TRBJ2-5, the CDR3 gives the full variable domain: DAGVTQSPTHLIKTRGQQVTLRCSPKSGHDTVSWYQQALGQGPQFIFQYYEEEERQRGNFPDRFSGHQFPNYSSELNVNALLLGDSALYLCASGWGRETQYFGPGTRLLVL.

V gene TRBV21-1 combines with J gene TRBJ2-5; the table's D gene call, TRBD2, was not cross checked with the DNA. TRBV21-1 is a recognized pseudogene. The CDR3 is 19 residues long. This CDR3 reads CASSKGKKNGSGFQETQYF. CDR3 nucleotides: TGTGCCAGCAGCAAAGGAAAGAAGAACGGGTCGGGTTTTCAAGAGACCCAGTACTTC.

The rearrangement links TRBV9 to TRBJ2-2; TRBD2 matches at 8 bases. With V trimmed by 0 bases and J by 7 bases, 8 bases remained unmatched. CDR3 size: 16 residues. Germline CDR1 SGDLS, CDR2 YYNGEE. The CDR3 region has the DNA TGTGCCAGCAGCGTAGCTCTGGGACTAGAGAACGGGGAGCTGTTTTTT. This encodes CASSVALGLENGELFF.